Listed here are 7 T cell receptor beta chains from one sample, sequenced in a study of CD8 T cells in ankylosing spondylitis. These TCRs' antigens remain unknown. TCRdb processed the 5' RACE reads anew with MiXCR; each CDR3 protein has one entry. The sample consists of about 400,000 distinct CDR3 sequences, about 22% of them appearing once. Notes on the study in general: One TCR beta motif, made up of under ten highly homologous variants, appeared characteristic of ankylosing spondylitis blood.

The sequenced sample was blood, either unsorted or a sorted T cell fraction (not recorded which). The receptors come from a male donor with ankylosing spondylitis.

This clonotype has a count of ten or more. This rearrangement joins TRBV5-1 to TRBJ1-1, with D tentatively TRBD1 (5 bases). Germline values: CDR1 SGHRS, CDR2 YFSETQ. V lost 3 bases and J lost 5, with 8 bases in between. This CDR3 has 12 residues. The CDR3 region is CASSSGGTEAFF. In DNA, the CDR3 is TGCGCCAGCAGCTCCGGGGGAACTGAAGCTTTCTTT.

This clonotype was seen a handful of times. Its ends do not fully match the called genes, so a read error is possible. The rearrangement joins TRBV7-9 to TRBJ1-2; weak D call: TRBD1 (5 bases). CDR3 length: 13 residues. Per the germline V gene, CDR1 is SEHNR and CDR2 is FQNEAQ (reference sequence). This CDR3 reads CASSLVPDRPVAF. The CDR3 DNA is TGTGCCAGCAGCTTAGTCCCTGACAGACCCGTCGCCTTC.

This clonotype was counted only a few times. The chain's CDR3 is CASSLVWSTPPGDEQYF. DNA for the CDR3: TGTGCCAGCAGCTTAGTTTGGAGCACACCCCCTGGGGACGAGCAGTACTTC. This sequence joins TRBV7-2 and TRBJ2-7; no clear D. The CDR3 sequence is 17 residues long. The V gene's germline CDR1 is SGHTA and CDR2 FQGNSA. Trimming stripped 1 base from V and 5 bases from J, with 21 bases between.

This clonotype appeared a few times. The chain uses TRBV11-2 and TRBJ2-7; 7 bases map to TRBD1. With V trimmed by 5 bases and J by 10 bases, 11 bases remained unmatched. Looked up from germline, CDR1 is SGHAT and CDR2 is FQNNGV. This CDR3 is built from 13 residues. CDR3 coding DNA: TGTGCCAGCAGCGCCGGGACAGAGCTCTTTCAGTACTTC. This gives the protein CASSAGTELFQYF.

This clonotype appeared a single time. V gene TRBV29-1 combines with J gene TRBJ2-7; 7 bases are shared with TRBD1. V lost 5 bases and J lost 4; bases outside the gene matches: 2. Germline V gene lookup returns CDR1 SQVTM and CDR2 ANQGSEA. The CDR3 totals 11 residues. The DNA of the CDR3 is TGCAGCGTTACGACAGGGTACGAGCAGTACTTC. Encoded protein: CSVTTGYEQYF.

This rearrangement joins TRBV5-1 to TRBJ2-2; D remains unclear. V was cut by 0 bases and J by 0 bases, with 12 bases left in between. The CDR3 totals 17 residues. Germline CDR1 reads SGHRS; CDR2 reads YFSETQ. CDR3 in amino acids: CASSLAVIGTNTGELFF. Written as DNA, the CDR3 is TGCGCCAGCAGCTTGGCCGTAATAGGCACGAACACCGGGGAGCTGTTTTTT.

The chain recombines TRBV7-8 with TRBJ1-5; D remains ambiguous. Trimming cost V 1 base and J 0 bases, with 10 bases left between them. The CDR3 is 16 amino acids. Germline CDR1 reads SGHVS; CDR2 reads FQNEAQ. CDR3 coding DNA: TGTGCCAGCAGCTTAGTAGGCGGTAATAGCAATCAGCCCCAGCATTTT. Amino acids: CASSLVGGNSNQPQHF.